This T cell receptor beta chain was recorded in a study of PD-L1 blockade in urothelial cancer. Study at large: Males with bladder-origin urothelial cancer made up about 90% of the roughly 29 patients.

Time point in this sample: pretreatment peripheral blood. The study collected 1 to 8 samples per patient, pretreatment and on-treatment. Points from the study as a whole: Patients with durable benefit had greater blood expansion of tumor-associated TCR clones 3 weeks into treatment.

Spike-ins of synthetic TCR analog templates went into each PCR. TCRdb's copy holds only in-frame clones and misses some; the assay was immunoSEQ multiplex PCR. The table includes about 95,000 clones, around nine tenths detected once. The length of the CDR3 is 14 residues. The V end was cut by 0 bases, the J end by 6 bases, with 12 bases between. Looked up from germline, CDR1 is SGDLS and CDR2 is YYNGEE. As concerns this clone: Its matching antigen is unknown.

The receptor was isolated from a man in his 60s with urothelial cancer. Sample: PBMCs, taken around atezolizumab (anti-PD-L1) treatment. The chain combines TRBV9 with TRBJ1-2; D ambiguous. DNA of the CDR3: TGTGCCAGCAGCGTAGGCATGGCAGGCGATGGCTACACCTTC. It yields the protein CASSVGMAGDGYTF. Supplemented by reference TRBV9 and TRBJ1-2, the full variable domain reads DSGVTQTPKHLITATGQRVTLRCSPRSGDLSVYWYQQSLDQGLQFLIQYYNGEERAKGNILERFSAQQFPDLHSELNLSSLELGDSALYFCASSVGMAGDGYTFGSGTRLTVV.